One sample yielded the 20 T cell receptor beta chains listed below, sequenced in a study of human T cells and chemical hapten exposure. Time point meaning: pre-sensitization, week 0. As for treatment: therapeutic diphenylcyclopropenone sensitization with weekly scalp DPC. In TCRdb, the RACE reads were re-called with MiXCR into one record per CDR3 protein. Counted here are approximately 370,000 distinct CDR3 sequences, around 5% occurring once; the ten biggest clones make up around 8%. The source material was whole blood, sampled in connection with sensitization to the hapten diphenylcyclopropenone (DPC). Receptors were obtained from a woman aged 18-30 years with alopecia areata. Some clones in this sample may be carry-over from other donors' samples.

J is TRBJ2-7 and V is TRBV5-5; no clear D. V gave up 2 bases and J gave up 3 bases, with 12 bases separating them. CDR1 and CDR2 (germline): SGHKS, YYEKEE (reference sequence). This CDR3 comprises 14 residues. CDR3 bases: TGTGCCAGCAGCTTTCCGGCGCGTAACTACGAGCAGTACTTC. Its translation is CASSFPARNYEQYF.

This chain connects TRBV7-2 to TRBJ1-1, with a possible D match to TRBD1 (5 bases). This CDR3 spans 14 amino acids. Germline-derived CDR1 and CDR2 are SGHTA and FQGNSA. V shed 5 bases and J shed 6 bases, with 16 bases lying between them. CDR3 loop: CASSPSPRGAEAFF. Here the CDR3 DNA reads TGTGCCAGCAGCCCAAGTCCACGGGGCGCTGAAGCTTTCTTT.

This clonotype was seen many times. The V gene is TRBV20-1, the J gene TRBJ2-1; the D gene is possibly TRBD2 (5 bases). Trimming removed 5 bases from V and 3 bases from J, with 11 bases in between. The V gene's germline CDR1 is DFQATT and CDR2 SNEGSKA (reference sequence). This CDR3 is 13 amino acids long. CDR3 DNA: TGCAGTGCTTCAAACCGGGACTACAATGAGCAGTTCTTC. The encoded protein is CSASNRDYNEQFF.

This clonotype was recorded at least ten times. The chain employs TRBV11-2 and TRBJ2-3, with D perhaps given as TRBD1 or TRBD2 (6 bases each). Germline V gives CDR1 SGHAT, CDR2 FQNNGV. Between the trimmed V and J ends, which lost 1 base and 4 bases, there was a span of 15 bases. The CDR3 runs 16 residues. CDR3 protein: CASSLVLTGGADTQYF. CDR3 DNA: TGTGCCAGCAGCTTAGTCTTGACAGGAGGGGCAGATACGCAGTATTTT.

This clonotype turned up a few times. The rearrangement joins TRBV28 to TRBJ1-2; TRBD1 matches 7 bases. V shed 4 bases and J 4 bases; nucleotides not matched to a gene: 6. CDR3 length: 14 amino acids. Per germline, CDR1 MDHEN and CDR2 SYDVKM. The CDR3 DNA reads TGTGCCAGCAGTTCCGACAGGGCCCTCTATGGCTACACCTTC. This encodes CASSSDRALYGYTF.

This clonotype was detected only a few times. The chain carries TRBV12-3 or TRBV12-4 and TRBJ2-7; D possibly corresponds to TRBD1 (7 bases). The CDR3 has 14 amino acids. Trimming cost V 5 bases and J 2 bases, with 13 bases left between them. DNA for the CDR3: TGTGCCAGCAGTCGACAGGGCGGGGCCTACGAGCAGTACTTC. Translation gives CASSRQGGAYEQYF.

The V call is TRBV19, the J call TRBJ1-2, with 9 bases lining up with TRBD1. The ends lost 4 bases at V and 12 bases at J; junction bases unmatched: 9. The CDR3 extends over 13 amino acids. Germline CDR1 reads LNHDA; CDR2 reads SQIVND (reference sequence). The chain's CDR3 is CASSTSRDRAHTF. The CDR3 coding sequence is TGTGCCAGTAGTACGTCCCGGGACAGGGCCCACACCTTC.

This clonotype was observed at least ten times. This chain uses TRBV6-5 with TRBJ1-2; D call uncertain. Trimming removed 7 bases from V and 4 bases from J, with 16 bases in between. From germline, CDR1 is MNHEY and CDR2 SVGAGI. The CDR3 covers 14 residues. As DNA, the CDR3 is TGTGCCAGCACCTACCTAGACGGACGCTATGGCTACACCTTC. Amino acids: CASTYLDGRYGYTF.

This clonotype came up a few times. The gene calls are TRBV5-1 and TRBJ2-7; TRBD1 matches 9 bases. Germline V CDR1 and CDR2: SGHRS, YFSETQ. The CDR3 contains 15 residues. The ends lost 0 bases at V and 5 bases at J; junction bases unmatched: 6. The CDR3 spells CASSLGDRVTHEQYF. CDR3 coding DNA: TGCGCCAGCAGCTTGGGGGACAGGGTCACCCACGAGCAGTACTTC.

This clonotype was observed many times. V gene TRBV4-1 combines with J gene TRBJ2-3, with no clear D. V lost 1 base to trimming and J lost 0 bases, with 14 bases between them. Germline CDR1 and CDR2: MGHRA and YSYEKL. This CDR3 has 17 residues. The CDR3 is CASSQVMNRLSTDTQYF. The CDR3 region has the DNA TGCGCCAGCAGCCAAGTAATGAACAGACTCAGCACAGATACGCAGTATTTT.

This clonotype was counted a few times. This chain links TRBV6-2 or TRBV6-3 with TRBJ2-1; D remains ambiguous. V was trimmed by 7 bases and J by 5 bases, leaving 15 bases between them. The CDR3 loop spans 14 amino acids. CDR1 MNHEY and CDR2 SVGEGT come from the germline V gene. CDR3 region: CASTPPAQDNEQFF. The CDR3 region has the DNA TGTGCCAGCACTCCCCCGGCCCAAGACAATGAGCAGTTCTTC.

In this sample, this clonotype turned up many times. The gene calls are TRBV6-6 and TRBJ2-5; TRBD2 agrees at 10 bases. V lost 2 bases to trimming and J lost 5 bases; unmatched junction nucleotides: 8. This CDR3 has 16 residues. CDR1 is MNHNY, CDR2 SVGAGI, per germline (reference sequence). In DNA form, the CDR3 reads TGTGCCAGCAGTTACGGATTAGCGGGGGGCGAGGAGACCCAGTACTTC. Residues: CASSYGLAGGEETQYF.

This clonotype has at least ten counts. In DNA form, the CDR3 reads TGTGCCATCAGGCGGGGGGAAGGAGAAAAACTGTTTTTT. It specifies CAIRRGEGEKLFF. V gene TRBV10-3 combines with J gene TRBJ1-4, with D maybe TRBD1 (5 bases). Trimming pared 6 bases from V and 8 bases from J, leaving 13 bases between. Germline CDR1 reads ENHRY; CDR2 reads SYGVKD. The CDR3 is made up of 13 amino acids.

The J gene is TRBJ1-2, the V gene TRBV7-9, with 9 bases lining up with TRBD1. CDR1 is SEHNR, CDR2 FQNEAQ, per germline (reference sequence). V shed 6 bases, J shed 7 bases, and the junction held 9 bases outside the gene matches. CDR3 length: 14 amino acids. The CDR3 protein is CASSRDRATVGYTF. The CDR3 region has the DNA TGTGCCAGCAGTCGGGACAGGGCTACAGTTGGCTACACCTTC.

The chain is built from TRBV28 and TRBJ1-2; 8 nucleotides agree with TRBD1. Germline-derived CDR1 and CDR2 are MDHEN and SYDVKM. Trimming at V came to 6 bases and at J to 2 bases, leaving 8 bases not matched to a gene. The CDR3 extends over 15 amino acids. The CDR3 coding sequence is TGTGCCAGCAGCCCAGGGGGCTCACCAAACTATGGCTACACCTTC. Translated, it gives CASSPGGSPNYGYTF.

With respect to this clonotype: This could be a read error, since a much larger clone is one nucleotide away. The V and J genes are TRBV4-2 and TRBJ2-5; 8 bases align to TRBD2. The CDR3 is 15 residues long. After removal of 0 bases from V and 1 base from J, the junction contained 1 base not matched to a gene. From germline, CDR1 is LGHNA and CDR2 YNFKEQ. As DNA, the CDR3 is TGTGCCAGCAGCCAAGAGCGGGGGGCCCAAGAGACCCAGTACTTC. The encoded protein is CASSQERGAQETQYF.

This clonotype has a count of ten or more. V usage is TRBV3-1 and J usage is TRBJ2-5, with 11 nucleotides matching TRBD2. Germline CDR1 and CDR2: LGHDT and YNNKEL (reference sequence). The J segment lost 5 bases and the V segment lost 3 bases, leaving 2 bases of the junction unmatched. The CDR3 is 14 amino acids. Here the CDR3 reads CASSHTSGGETQYF. The CDR3 DNA follows: TGTGCCAGCAGCCATACTAGCGGGGGCGAGACCCAGTACTTC.

This clonotype was detected ten times or more. This chain's CDR3 is CASSPGQDGNQPQHF. CDR3 nucleotides: TGTGCCAGCAGCCCTGGACAGGATGGCAATCAGCCCCAGCATTTT. The genes are TRBV6-6 and TRBJ1-5, with 7 bases matching TRBD1. The CDR3 runs 15 residues. J gave up 2 bases and V 6 bases, and 7 bases lay outside the gene matches. Germline assignment: CDR1 MNHNY and CDR2 SVGAGI (reference sequence).

This clonotype has a count of ten or more. The chain links TRBV6-5 to TRBJ1-2; D is possibly TRBD1 (5 bases). Germline CDR1 MNHEY, CDR2 SVGAGI. This CDR3 has 15 amino acids. V gave up 2 bases and J gave up 0 bases, with 10 bases separating them. The CDR3 bases are TGTGCCAGCAGTTACACAGGACGAGCTAACTATGGCTACACCTTC. It codes for CASSYTGRANYGYTF.

A few counts support this clonotype. This sequence joins TRBV10-3 and TRBJ2-5, with 10 bases matching TRBD2. Germline CDR1 reads ENHRY; CDR2 reads SYGVKD. The CDR3 covers 14 residues. V lost 8 bases to trimming and J lost 2 bases; unmatched junction nucleotides: 5. CDR3 nucleotides: TGTGCCATCGCGGCTAGCGGGGGACAAGAGACCCAGTACTTC. Its translation: CAIAASGGQETQYF.